This T cell receptor (beta chain) was identified in a study of T cell responses to AZD1222 COVID-19 vaccine. Looking at the study overall: Second doses at about 4 or about 12 weeks were pooled.

Sequencing was performed with immunoSEQ multiplex PCR; in TCRdb, only in-frame clones are kept and a portion is missing. The data show about 98,000 clones, almost 85% seen once. Notes on this clone: Its specificity is not known.

CDR1 and CDR2 (germline): MNHEY, SMNVEV (reference sequence). Trimming left V 6 bases short and J 2 bases short, with 10 bases between. The CDR3 loop spans 13 amino acids. Study-wide points: Only five or six individuals given AZD1222 were seropositive at baseline.

The V call is TRBV27, the J call TRBJ1-1; D unclear. This receptor was taken from an adult in good health. Sample: peripheral blood, taken on day 0 of AZD1222 vaccination. This CDR3 is CASRSPTNTEAFF. The CDR3 DNA reads TGTGCCAGCAGGTCCCCCACAAACACTGAAGCTTTCTTT.